These 25 T cell receptor beta chains originate from one sample sequenced in a study of graft-versus-host responses after intestinal transplantation. What these receptors recognize is not known. This table comes from immunoSEQ multiplex PCR, and its TCRdb copy is limited to in-frame clones, with some not included. The table lists 99,000 or so clones, about nine tenths of them singletons, with approximately 0.064% in the top ten. The sequencing used unstimulated CD8+ T cells sorted from spleen or lymph node cells, collected before transplant. The receptors were sampled from a human donor who was the organ donor for an intestinal transplant.

The chain recombines TRBV28 with TRBJ1-5; D ambiguous. The CDR3 is made up of 14 amino acids. From germline, CDR1 is MDHEN and CDR2 SYDVKM. V lost 5 bases to trimming and J lost 0 bases, with 8 bases between them. The CDR3: CASSPQNSNQPQHF. CDR3 sequence (DNA): TGTGCCAGCAGTCCACAGAATAGCAATCAGCCCCAGCATTTT.

V is TRBV27 and J is TRBJ2-1; a possible D gene is TRBD1 (5 bases). V dropped 1 base and J dropped 7 bases, with 17 bases sitting between them. The length of the CDR3 is 16 residues. Germline-derived CDR1 and CDR2 are MNHEY and SMNVEV (reference sequence). CDR3 in amino acids: CASSLLGATKLNEQFF. The CDR3 DNA reads as TGTGCCAGCAGTTTATTAGGGGCTACGAAACTGAATGAGCAGTTCTTC.

CDR3 bases: TGTGCCAGCAGCCCCCTGAGGGAATATGAAGCTTTCTTT. It encodes CASSPLREYEAFF. The chain is built from TRBV4-2 and TRBJ1-1; no definite D call. Germline V gives CDR1 LGHNA, CDR2 YNFKEQ. The CDR3 is 13 amino acids. V gave up 4 bases and J gave up 7 bases, with 13 bases separating them.

The V call is TRBV13, the J call TRBJ1-3; D gene uncertain. The ends were cut back, 0 bases at V and 2 bases at J, with 11 bases in the middle. The CDR3 covers 16 residues. Per germline, CDR1 PRHDT and CDR2 FYEKMQ (reference sequence). As DNA, the CDR3 is TGTGCCAGCAGCTTAGGCCTTTCAGGCCCTGGAAACACCATATATTTT. Residues: CASSLGLSGPGNTIYF. Combining the CDR3 with reference TRBV13 and TRBJ1-3 gives the whole variable domain AAGVIQSPRHLIKEKRETATLKCYPIPRHDTVYWYQQGPGQDPQFLISFYEKMQSDKGSIPDRFSAQQFSDYHSELNMSSLELGDSALYFCASSLGLSGPGNTIYFGEGSWLTVV.

CDR3 nucleotides: TGTGCCAGCAGTGATGATCGGGGGAACTATGGCTACACCTTC. Its protein is CASSDDRGNYGYTF. The chain carries TRBV2 and TRBJ1-2; D might be TRBD1 (5 bases). The V gene's germline CDR1 is SNHLY and CDR2 FYNNEI. The CDR3 covers 14 residues. Trimming removed 3 bases from V and 2 bases from J, with 10 bases in between.

A word on this clone: The junction departs from the called germline gene at one end, perhaps through a read error. CDR3: CASSYQGGTDANIF. In DNA form, the CDR3 reads TGTGCCAGCAGTTACCAGGGGGGCACAGATGCGAACATTTTT. The chain couples TRBV6-6 to TRBJ2-3, with D perhaps TRBD1 (7 bases). Germline CDR1 reads MNHNY; CDR2 reads SVGAGI (reference sequence). The CDR3 length is 14 residues.

CDR3 amino acids: CASSLTDRGNYEQYF. CDR3 nucleotides: TGCGCCAGCAGCTTAACGGACAGGGGAAACTACGAGCAGTACTTC. The chain carries TRBV5-1 and TRBJ2-7, with 9 bases lining up with TRBD1. The length of the CDR3 is 15 residues. J gave up 3 bases and V 2 bases, and 6 bases lay outside the gene matches. CDR1 and CDR2 (germline): SGHRS, YFSETQ.

The chain employs TRBV11-3 and TRBJ2-3, with a weak D call TRBD2 (6 bases). The CDR3 spans 13 residues. Germline lookup yields CDR1 SGHNT and CDR2 YENEEA. V shed 4 bases and J shed 5 bases, with 10 bases lying between them. The CDR3 nucleotides read TGTGCCAGCAGCTCACCCGGGGGAGATACGCAGTATTTT. Translation gives CASSSPGGDTQYF.

This chain connects TRBV11-3 to TRBJ2-3; TRBD1 agrees at 8 bases. Unmatched junction bases numbered 8, after V lost 5 bases and J lost 1 base. The CDR3 loop spans 16 amino acids. The germline V gene has CDR1 SGHNT and CDR2 YENEEA. The CDR3 DNA reads TGTGCCAGCAGCCCCCGGTTGGGACAGGGCACAGATACGCAGTATTTT. This translates into CASSPRLGQGTDTQYF.

This rearrangement joins TRBV6-5 to TRBJ2-3; D perhaps matches TRBD2 (6 bases). V was cut by 2 bases and J by 3 bases, with 9 bases left in between. Germline CDR1 and CDR2: MNHEY and SVGAGI. This CDR3 is 14 amino acids long. The CDR3 DNA follows: TGTGCCAGCAGTTACGGAGGGAAAACAGATACGCAGTATTTT. Protein: CASSYGGKTDTQYF.

The chain recombines TRBV6-5 with TRBJ2-2; 14 bases map to TRBD2. The germline gives CDR1 MNHEY, CDR2 SVGAGI. The J segment lost 6 bases and the V segment lost 7 bases, leaving 4 bases of the junction unmatched. This CDR3 contains 15 residues. This CDR3 reads CASTPGLAGAGELFF. CDR3 coding DNA: TGTGCCAGCACCCCGGGACTAGCGGGAGCCGGGGAGCTGTTTTTT.

The gene calls are TRBV6-1 and TRBJ2-1, with TRBD2 identical over 12 bases. Germline trimming cut 1 base from V and 15 bases from J; bases unmatched to any gene: 7. Germline V lookup: CDR1 MNHNS, CDR2 SASEGT. The CDR3 is made up of 14 amino acids. CDR3 sequence reads: CASSEDLAGGPGFF. The CDR3 coding sequence is TGTGCCAGCAGTGAAGATCTAGCGGGAGGGCCGGGGTTCTTC.

The sample holds one count of this clone. V and J are TRBV5-1 and TRBJ2-1; 11 nucleotides align to TRBD2. Unmatched junction bases numbered 9, after V lost 6 bases and J lost 7 bases. The germline V gene encodes CDR1 SGHRS and CDR2 YFSETQ. The CDR3 sequence is 15 residues long. The CDR3 DNA follows: TGCGCCAGCATGCCTCCGGGACTAGCGGTTAATGAGCAGTTCTTC. It specifies CASMPPGLAVNEQFF.

This chain links TRBV6-5 with TRBJ1-2; weak D call: TRBD1 (5 bases). Germline assignment: CDR1 MNHEY and CDR2 SVGAGI. The CDR3 is 16 residues long. V lost 2 bases to trimming and J lost 3 bases, with 16 bases between them. The CDR3 DNA reads as TGTGCCAGCAGTTACGGGGCAGGGTATGCGGACTATGGCTACACCTTC. Translation gives CASSYGAGYADYGYTF.

This clone was seen only once. This chain links TRBV9 with TRBJ2-3; 10 nucleotides match TRBD2. The V segment lost 2 bases and the J segment 4 bases; nucleotides outside the gene matches: 4. The length of the CDR3 is 15 residues. The germline V gene encodes CDR1 SGDLS and CDR2 YYNGEE. The CDR3 bases are TGTGCCAGCAGCGTTAGCGGGGGGCCCCCAGATACGCAGTATTTT. Protein product: CASSVSGGPPDTQYF.

The CDR3 loop is CASSLDSRGPSYGYTF. The CDR3, as DNA: TGCGCCAGCAGCTTGGACTCCAGGGGGCCTAGCTATGGCTACACCTTC. The V gene is TRBV5-1, the J gene TRBJ1-2; 8 nucleotides line up with TRBD1. This CDR3 has 16 residues. CDR1 and CDR2 from the germline V gene are SGHRS and YFSETQ. Germline trimming cut 0 bases from V and 4 bases from J; bases unmatched to any gene: 8. Complete variable domain (other parts from reference TRBV5-1 and TRBJ1-2): KAGVTQTPRYLIKTRGQQVTLSCSPISGHRSVSWYQQTPGQGLQFLFEYFSETQRNKGNFPGRFSGRQFSNSRSEMNVSTLELGDSALYLCASSLDSRGPSYGYTFGSGTRLTVV.

The chain links TRBV5-1 to TRBJ1-1, with 8 positions matching TRBD1. V lost 4 bases to trimming and J lost 10 bases; unmatched junction nucleotides: 6. The CDR3 loop spans 12 amino acids. The V gene's germline CDR1 is SGHRS and CDR2 YFSETQ. The CDR3 nucleotides read TGCGCCAGCAGCACAGCCGGGACAGGAGCTTTCTTT. Its translation is CASSTAGTGAFF. Supplemented by reference TRBV5-1 and TRBJ1-1, the full variable domain reads KAGVTQTPRYLIKTRGQQVTLSCSPISGHRSVSWYQQTPGQGLQFLFEYFSETQRNKGNFPGRFSGRQFSNSRSEMNVSTLELGDSALYLCASSTAGTGAFFGQGTRLTVV.

The rearrangement uses TRBV27 and TRBJ2-1, with 9 bases that match TRBD2. CDR3 size: 14 residues. The germline V gene has CDR1 MNHEY and CDR2 SMNVEV (reference sequence). The ends lost 2 bases at V and 8 bases at J; junction bases unmatched: 4. The CDR3, as DNA: TGTGCCAGCAGTTTAGGGACTAGCTGGCATGAGCAGTTCTTC. It is translated as CASSLGTSWHEQFF.

The chain is built from TRBV19 and TRBJ1-5; D unresolved. Germline lookup yields CDR1 LNHDA and CDR2 SQIVND (reference sequence). CDR3 size: 12 residues. Trimming stripped 2 bases from V and 6 bases from J, with 5 bases between. The CDR3 is CASSILGQPQHF. CDR3 in DNA: TGTGCCAGTAGTATACTAGGTCAGCCCCAGCATTTT.

This clone has only a few counts. This chain uses TRBV5-6 with TRBJ2-7; TRBD2 aligns across 9 bases. From germline, CDR1 is SGHDT and CDR2 YYEEEE. Germline trimming cut 0 bases from V and 4 bases from J; bases unmatched to any gene: 5. The CDR3 totals 15 residues. The CDR3 region is CASSLDPAGGYEQYF. The CDR3, as DNA: TGTGCCAGCAGCTTGGATCCAGCGGGAGGTTACGAGCAGTACTTC.

The chain recombines TRBV6-5 with TRBJ2-5, with 8 bases matching TRBD2. The germline CDR1 and CDR2 sequences are MNHEY and SVGAGI. V shed 0 bases, J shed 5 bases, and the junction held 5 bases outside the gene matches. The CDR3 is made up of 15 amino acids. The chain's CDR3 is CASSYSRREVETQYF. Written as DNA, the CDR3 is TGTGCCAGCAGTTACTCGAGGCGGGAGGTGGAGACCCAGTACTTC.

The rearrangement links TRBV27 to TRBJ1-5; 9 nucleotides line up with TRBD1. The length of the CDR3 is 15 residues. The V gene's germline CDR1 is MNHEY and CDR2 SMNVEV (reference sequence). Germline trimming cut 5 bases from V and 6 bases from J; bases unmatched to any gene: 8. CDR3 amino acids: CASSPGTGIFQPQHF. CDR3 bases: TGTGCCAGCAGTCCGGGGACAGGGATTTTTCAGCCCCAGCATTTT.

This clone was recorded a few times. This chain links TRBV4-1 with TRBJ1-1, with D unclear. The CDR3 length is 16 residues. V lost 1 base to trimming and J lost 3 bases, with 15 bases between them. Germline CDR1 MGHRA, CDR2 YSYEKL. CDR3 in DNA: TGCGCCAGCAGCCAAGTCCACGCAGGCCTCGACACTGAAGCTTTCTTT. Protein product: CASSQVHAGLDTEAFF.

This chain links TRBV27 with TRBJ2-1; D uncertain. This CDR3 contains 11 residues. Germline V CDR1 and CDR2: MNHEY, SMNVEV (reference sequence). V gave up 5 bases and J gave up 7 bases, with 6 bases separating them. The CDR3 sequence: CASSGPNEQFF. CDR3 nucleotide sequence: TGTGCCAGCAGTGGCCCAAATGAGCAGTTCTTC.

The V call is TRBV7-2, the J call TRBJ2-7; weak D call: TRBD1 (5 bases). Trimming cost V 5 bases and J 2 bases, with 19 bases left between them. Germline V lookup: CDR1 SGHTA, CDR2 FQGNSA. This CDR3 spans 16 amino acids. CDR3 residues: CASSASVGVRAYEQYF. As DNA, the CDR3 is TGTGCCAGCAGCGCCTCGGTTGGTGTCAGGGCCTACGAGCAGTACTTC.